This T cell receptor beta chain was recorded in a study of cytomegalovirus exposure and HLA in healthy donors. The PCR ran on 60 Vbeta and 13 Jbeta primers. Some clones are missing from TCRdb's copy, which holds only in-frame ones; the method was immunoSEQ multiplex PCR. The sample table includes 49,000 or so clones. This clone registers medium-sized by frequency. The CDR3 is made up of 18 amino acids. Germline CDR1 reads MDHEN; CDR2 reads SYDVKM. Trimming cost V 9 bases and J 1 base; bases outside gene matches: 15. Material for sequencing was PBMCs. The source is a man aged 40-49 years in good health and CMV-seropositive. This chain links TRBV28 with TRBJ2-6; 7 nucleotides agree with TRBD2. The CDR3, as DNA: TGTGCCAGTATGGGGGGGAACAGGTGGGATTCTGGGGCCAACGTCCTGACTTTC. Protein product: CASMGGNRWDSGANVLTF.